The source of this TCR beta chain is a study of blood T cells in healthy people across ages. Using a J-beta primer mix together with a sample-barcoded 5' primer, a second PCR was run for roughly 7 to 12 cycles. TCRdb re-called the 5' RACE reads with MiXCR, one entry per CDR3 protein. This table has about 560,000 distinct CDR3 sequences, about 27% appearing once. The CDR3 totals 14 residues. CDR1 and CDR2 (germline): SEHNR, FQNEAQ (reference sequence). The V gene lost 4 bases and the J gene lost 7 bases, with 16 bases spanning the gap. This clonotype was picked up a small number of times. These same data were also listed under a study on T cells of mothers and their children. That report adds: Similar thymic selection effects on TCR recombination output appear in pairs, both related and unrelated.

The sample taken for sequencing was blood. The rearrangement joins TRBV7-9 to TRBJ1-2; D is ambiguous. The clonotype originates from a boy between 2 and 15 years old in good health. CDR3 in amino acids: CASSSTVRARGYTF. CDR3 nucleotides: TGTGCCAGCAGCTCCACAGTCCGCGCGCGTGGCTACACCTTC.